This T cell receptor (beta chain) was retrieved from a study of blood T cell repertoires in COVID-19. Study context: COVID-19 samples, acute and convalescent, were from the United States, Italy and Spain. PBMCs, B-cell-depleted T cells, or T cells provided the cDNA or gDNA that made up the material.

This clone has more than one count but fewer than ten. In the original analysis: Reference gene primers were amplified, and this amplification served to estimate nucleated cell counts. Data came from immunoSEQ multiplex PCR; TCRdb stores just in-frame clones and leaves some out. That table supplies the V and J calls and clone size; D and trimming were determined from the DNA. The sample lists roughly 180,000 clones, about 91% occurring once. CDR1 is LGHDT and CDR2 is YNNKEL in the germline V gene (reference sequence). The CDR3 is 18 amino acids. Losses at the gene ends were 2 bases for V and 0 bases for J; bases not matched to a gene: 7.

Input material: peripheral blood. This chain joins TRBV3-1 (or the pseudogene TRBV3-2) and TRBJ2-3, with 11 bases identical to TRBD2. The clonotype was recovered from a woman aged 25 to 45 with acute or convalescent COVID-19. CDR3 sequence reads: CASSQRLAGSFSTDTQYF. The CDR3 nucleotides are TGTGCCAGCAGCCAAAGACTAGCGGGATCGTTTAGCACAGATACGCAGTATTTT.